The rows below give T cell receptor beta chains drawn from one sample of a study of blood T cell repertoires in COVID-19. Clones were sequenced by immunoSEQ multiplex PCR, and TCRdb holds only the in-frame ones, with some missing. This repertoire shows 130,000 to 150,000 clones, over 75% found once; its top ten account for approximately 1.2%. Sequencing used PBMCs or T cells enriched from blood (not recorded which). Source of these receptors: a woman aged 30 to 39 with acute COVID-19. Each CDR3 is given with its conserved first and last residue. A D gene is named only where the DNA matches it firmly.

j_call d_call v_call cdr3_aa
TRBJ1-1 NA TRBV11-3 CASSLEGGTEAFF
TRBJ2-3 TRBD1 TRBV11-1 CASSLADRGLTDTQYF
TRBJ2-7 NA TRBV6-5 CASSHRAYEQYF
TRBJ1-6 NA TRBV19 CASGAGGSYNSPLHF
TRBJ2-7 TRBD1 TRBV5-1 CASATAGGEQYF
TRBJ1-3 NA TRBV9 CASSLQEGSGNTIYF
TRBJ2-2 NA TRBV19 CAPVGTRNTGELFF
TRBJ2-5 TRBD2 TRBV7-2 CASSPTSGPQETQYF
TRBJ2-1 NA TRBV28 CASSSTREQFF
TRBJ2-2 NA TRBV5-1 CASSPDPQGPYTGELFF
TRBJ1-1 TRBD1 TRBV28 CASSIQGEWGNTEAFF
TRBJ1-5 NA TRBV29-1 CSVLELGGSNQPQHF
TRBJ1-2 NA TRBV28 CASSSPQVDGYTF
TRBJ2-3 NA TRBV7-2 CATTGISTDTQYF
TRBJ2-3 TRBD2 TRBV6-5 CASSSLAGLNTQYF
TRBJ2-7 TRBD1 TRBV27 CASSLRGQGSYEQYF
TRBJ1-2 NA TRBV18 CASSPQRDGNYGYTF
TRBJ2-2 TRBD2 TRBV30 CAWKLAGGGNTGELFF
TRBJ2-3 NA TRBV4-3 CASSQGQGPTDTQYF
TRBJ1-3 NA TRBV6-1 CASSEREIHSGNTIYF
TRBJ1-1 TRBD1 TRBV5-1 CASSWDRANTEAFF
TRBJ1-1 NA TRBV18 CASSWGTNTEAFF
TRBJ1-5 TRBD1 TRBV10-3 CAISESQGNQPQHF
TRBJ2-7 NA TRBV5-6 CASSLPEGGRYEQYF
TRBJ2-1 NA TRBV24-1 CATSDLEQGEVNEQFF
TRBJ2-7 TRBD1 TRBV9 CASAGQGRLEQYF
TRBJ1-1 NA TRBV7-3 CASSLGSGNTEAFF
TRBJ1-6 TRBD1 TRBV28 CASSFPGQVGGGPLHF
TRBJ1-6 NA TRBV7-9 CASSLELTNSPLHF
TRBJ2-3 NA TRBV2 CASSAQTSTDTQYF
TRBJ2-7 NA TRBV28 CASSIGREWGEQYF
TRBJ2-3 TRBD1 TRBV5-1 CASSLGQGVSDTQYF
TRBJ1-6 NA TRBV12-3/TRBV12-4 CASSRQNSPLHF
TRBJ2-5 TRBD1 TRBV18 CASSPRQGLGETQYF
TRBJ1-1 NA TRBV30 CAWSVGGWNTEAFF
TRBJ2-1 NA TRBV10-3 CATTEARSYEQFF
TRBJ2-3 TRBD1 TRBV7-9 CASSPDRGGPDTQYF
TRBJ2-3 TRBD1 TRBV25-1 CASSADRDRGADTQYF
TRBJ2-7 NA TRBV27 CASSLQGGSYEQYF
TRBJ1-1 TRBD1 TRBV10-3 CAISAEGRGRRTEAFF
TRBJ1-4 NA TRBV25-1 CASSDGKQEWSEKLFF
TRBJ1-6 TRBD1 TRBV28 CASSVGPGQGADNSPLHF
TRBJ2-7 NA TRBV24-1 CATSDRDTARPYEQYF
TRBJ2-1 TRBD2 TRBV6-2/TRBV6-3 CASSRLAGGVEQFF
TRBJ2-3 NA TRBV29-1 CSVDSQALTDTQYF
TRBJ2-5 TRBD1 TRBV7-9 CASSFSDRFETQYF
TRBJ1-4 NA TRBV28 CASSKRGLQGSREKLFF
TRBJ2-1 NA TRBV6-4 CASSDQDNNEQFF
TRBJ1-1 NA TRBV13 CASSGNRNTEAFF
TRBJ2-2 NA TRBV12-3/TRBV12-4 CASRQTGELFF
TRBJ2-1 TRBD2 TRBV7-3 CASSGSGNYNEQFF
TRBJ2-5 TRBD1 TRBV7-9 CASSKGQGGLETQYF
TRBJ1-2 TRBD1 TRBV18 CASSPGTGGYGYTF